This TCR beta chain was observed in a study of blood T cells in healthy people across ages (dated by TCRdb to between 2014 and 2016). Study-level background: In model experiments, roughly one uniquely barcoded TCR beta cDNA molecule per two T cells was captured by template switching. Age-related changes in TCR beta repertoire diversity were measured in the study by deep sequencing normalized with unique cDNA molecular identifiers. The donors were divided into four age groups: young (average approximately 16 years), middle-aged (about 39), aged (62) and long-lived (roughly 82). To avoid experimental bias, donors of different ages were randomly spread across the sequencing lanes. The study analyzed two additional independent replicas of 1 million unique cDNA reads from the same blood draw for two donors, one aged 18 to 29 and one aged 80 or older.

Study-wide findings and limitations: Bulk unsorted PBMC profiling prevented conclusive comparison of naive and antigen-experienced compartments. Estimates of total diversity based on one million sequenced T cells were regarded as lower bounds and as underestimates. There was a strong correlation between observed TCR beta diversity and the percentage of naive T cells measured by flow cytometry. Donor CMV infection status was unknown, potentially confounding age-related changes in expanded clonotypes. Compared with the aged group, the long-lived group had more naive CD4+ T cells, fewer expanded clones and increased TCR diversity, suggesting age selection. As age increased, observed TCR beta diversity per million T cells dropped in a roughly linear way, and a significant reduction was already evident by age 40.

CDR3 length: 13 amino acids, cysteine to phenylalanine. CDR3 DNA only is kept here, 39 bases in frame from base 1. Based on the germline V gene, the CDR1 and CDR2 sequences are MDHEN and SYDVKM. As for this clonotype: Its recognized antigen is unknown. No qualities accompany the bases; no much larger clone lies one base away.

The donors were roughly 39 Caucasian individuals from Russia, aged roughly 6 to 100 years, who were systemically healthy. Roughly 10 milliliters of peripheral blood were collected from each donor into EDTA-treated Vacutainer tubes. Ficoll-Paque density-gradient centrifugation was used to isolate PBMCs, with at least 7 million obtained per sample. Trizol reagent was used to extract total RNA from PBMCs, with at least 5 micrograms per sample. Naive CD45RAhigh/CD27high T cell percentages were measured by flow cytometry on a PBMC aliquot from every donor. Libraries were prepared through 5' RACE. The instrument given in TCRdb is Illumina HiSeq 2500. The second PCR ran for about 6 to 11 cycles and used a J-beta primer mix along with a sample-barcoded 5' primer. Each TCR beta cDNA molecule received a unique molecular identifier from a template-switch 5' adaptor carrying 12 random nucleotides. Each sample yielded at least 3 million CDR3-containing paired-end reads. The Mint cDNA synthesis kit, primed by a TRBC-specific oligonucleotide, was used to synthesize first-strand cDNA from all RNA. Following uracil-DNA glycosylase treatment, a first 18-cycle PCR with universal primers M1SS and BC2_uni_R was performed on all cDNA. For the original study's pipeline: For normalization, 1 million high-quality reads, each with a distinct molecular identifier, were randomly selected from each sample. Reads with shared molecular identifiers were discarded instead of being binned into consensus sequences. MiTCR, with a Q25 quality threshold and the strictest error-elimination algorithm, was used for CDR3 identification, clonotype clustering and error correction. A nonparametric unseen species model with Euler transformation was used to estimate lower-bound total TCR beta diversity. TCRdb reprocessed the public reads (quality trimming at Q25 with fastp, clone calling with MiXCR) and kept in-frame beta chains. Under each unique CDR3 protein, matching rows form one entry showing the most common genes and DNA. These V and J calls are TCRdb output, not the study's own analysis. Present in this sample are over a million distinct CDR3 sequences, more than 35% of which were seen just once. The ten largest clonotypes hold 18% of the sample.

The sequence was collected from a woman in her fifties or sixties in good health. The chain was built from TRBV28 and TRBJ2-7; the D gene identity is not certain. The DNA end lines up better with TRBJ2-5; the J call may be wrong. The sequencing sample was made of blood. The CDR3 region reads CASRRPALETQYF. The sequenced DNA: TGTGCCAGCCGACGGCCAGCGTTGGAGACCCAGTACTTC.